Sequencing of this T cell receptor beta chain was carried out in a study of T cell responses to AZD1222 COVID-19 vaccine. Notes on the study in general: The reported proportion of spike-specific TCRs targeting unmutated variant regions was nearly half. Only 5 to 7 AZD1222 recipients tested seropositive at baseline.

Sequencing was performed with immunoSEQ multiplex PCR; in TCRdb, only in-frame clones are kept and a portion is missing. Here the sample spans some 100,000 clones, 70% to 90% being singletons. The CDR3 runs to 15 residues. V was pared by 2 bases and J by 0 bases, with 11 bases between. The germline CDR1 and CDR2 sequences are GTSNPN and SVGIG (reference sequence). Points on this clone: Its antigen remains unidentified.

Sequencing used peripheral blood, obtained on day 0 of AZD1222 vaccination. The rearrangement uses TRBV30 and TRBJ1-5; possible D gene TRBD1, 6 bases. The receptor comes from an adult in good health. The CDR3: CAWSPGQYSNQPQHF. DNA for the CDR3: TGTGCCTGGAGTCCTGGACAGTATAGCAATCAGCCCCAGCATTTT.